The 19 T cell receptor beta chains presented below share a single source sample, sequenced in a study of T cell responses to AZD1222 COVID-19 vaccine. Profiling relied on immunoSEQ multiplex PCR, and the TCRdb table lists in-frame clones only, not all of them. The data contain 100,000 or so clones, 85% to 90% of them singletons. Sample: peripheral blood, taken on day 0 of AZD1222 vaccination. The receptors were sampled from an adult in good health.

This sequence joins TRBV7-8 and TRBJ1-2; a weak D match, TRBD1 (6 bases). The V gene's germline CDR1 is SGHVS and CDR2 FQNEAQ. This CDR3 contains 13 residues. V was pared by 5 bases and J by 4 bases, with 11 bases between. The CDR3 loop is CASSPGQSYGYTF. CDR3 coding DNA: TGTGCCAGCAGCCCCGGACAGAGCTATGGCTACACCTTC. Full variable domain (missing parts from reference TRBV7-8 and TRBJ1-2): GAGVSQSPRYKVAKRGQDVALRCDPISGHVSLFWYQQALGQGPEFLTYFQNEAQLDKSGLPSDRFFAERPEGSVSTLKIQRTQQEDSAVYLCASSPGQSYGYTFGSGTRLTVV.

CDR3 bases: TGTGCAAGTCGCTCAGGCATCAGGTATGGCTACACCTTC. As protein: CASRSGIRYGYTF. V gene TRBV12-2 combines with J gene TRBJ1-2; the table's D call of TRBD1 was not tested on the DNA. TRBV12-2 is a pseudogene locus. The CDR3 spans 13 residues.

The V and J genes are TRBV19 and TRBJ1-5; D uncertain. This CDR3 spans 12 amino acids. Germline CDR1 is LNHDA and CDR2 is SQIVND (reference sequence). V lost 6 bases and J 7 bases, leaving 10 bases between the germline ends. The CDR3 DNA sequence: TGTGCCAGTAGCTTCATGGGACAGCCCCAGCATTTT. Encoded protein: CASSFMGQPQHF.

The chain links TRBV5-1 to TRBJ2-5; the D is unclear. V lost 1 base to trimming and J lost 4 bases, with 5 bases between them. The germline gives CDR1 SGHRS, CDR2 YFSETQ. The CDR3 totals 12 residues. The CDR3 DNA reads TGCGCCAGCAGCTTGATGAGAGAGACCCAGTACTTC. It encodes CASSLMRETQYF.

This rearrangement joins TRBV5-1 to TRBJ1-2; D not certain. From germline, CDR1 is SGHRS and CDR2 YFSETQ. The CDR3 is made up of 13 amino acids. V was shortened by 4 bases and J by 3 bases, with 10 bases between the two germline ends. The CDR3 nucleotides read TGCGCCAGCAGCCTGCTCGGGGACTATGGCTACACCTTC. This sequence encodes CASSLLGDYGYTF.

The genes are TRBV6-5 and TRBJ1-1; D remains ambiguous. Germline-derived CDR1 and CDR2 are MNHEY and SVGAGI. Trimming took 2 bases from V and 5 from J, leaving 9 bases between them. The CDR3 length is 13 residues. CDR3 nucleotide sequence: TGTGCCAGCAGTTACGGCCCGGCAACTGAAGCTTTCTTT. Its translation is CASSYGPATEAFF.

The rearrangement links TRBV5-1 to TRBJ1-1; possibly TRBD1 for D (5 bases). Trimming stripped 6 bases from V and 1 base from J, with 13 bases between. CDR3 length: 14 residues. Germline V CDR1 and CDR2: SGHRS, YFSETQ. The CDR3 sequence: CASNTGEGNTEAFF. CDR3 nucleotide sequence: TGCGCCAGCAACACGGGGGAGGGGAACACTGAAGCTTTCTTT.

The CDR3 region has the DNA TGTGCCAGTGGCCTGGGACAGGTCTTCTCTGGAAACACCATATATTTT. Its protein is CASGLGQVFSGNTIYF. The chain carries TRBV19 and TRBJ1-3, with 8 bases fitting TRBD1. Trimming removed 8 bases from V and 0 bases from J; junction bases left unmatched: 9. Per the germline V gene, CDR1 is LNHDA and CDR2 is SQIVND (reference sequence). The CDR3 totals 16 residues. The full variable domain, rest sourced from reference TRBV19 and TRBJ1-3, is DGGITQSPKYLFRKEGQNVTLSCEQNLNHDAMYWYRQDPGQGLRLIYYSQIVNDFQKGDIAEGYSVSREKKESFPLTVTSAQKNPTAFYLCASGLGQVFSGNTIYFGEGSWLTVV.

The chain uses TRBV18 and TRBJ1-3, with no clear D. With 2 bases removed from V and 1 base from J, the gap between germline ends came to 9 bases. CDR3 length: 15 residues. Per the germline V gene, CDR1 is KGHSH and CDR2 is LQKENI. This CDR3 reads CASSPVTRSGNTIYF. CDR3 nucleotide sequence: TGTGCCAGCTCACCAGTTACCAGATCTGGAAACACCATATATTTT.

This chain joins TRBV7-8 and TRBJ1-5; TRBD1 is a possible D gene (5 bases). In germline, CDR1 is SGHVS, CDR2 FQNEAQ. V lost 5 bases and J 3 bases, leaving 14 bases between the germline ends. The CDR3 runs to 15 residues. In DNA, the CDR3 is TGTGCCAGCAGCCGCAGCCGGGGCACCAATCAGCCCCAGCATTTT. Translation gives CASSRSRGTNQPQHF.

The V gene is TRBV30, the J gene TRBJ2-3; D is ambiguous. CDR3 size: 12 residues. V was cut by 0 bases and J by 3 bases, with 4 bases left in between. Germline V gene sequence: CDR1 GTSNPN, CDR2 SVGIG (reference sequence). In DNA, the CDR3 is TGTGCCTGGAGTGTAAGGACAGATACGCAGTATTTT. Its protein product is CAWSVRTDTQYF.

The chain uses TRBV20-1 and TRBJ1-1; D gene ambiguous. The CDR3 runs 10 residues. CDR1 and CDR2 (germline): DFQATT, SNEGSKA (reference sequence). Trimming cost V 5 bases and J 0 bases, with 1 base left between them. CDR3 loop: CSALNTEAFF. DNA for the CDR3: TGCAGTGCTCTGAACACTGAAGCTTTCTTT.

The chain uses TRBV19 and TRBJ2-1, with D hard to call. CDR1 is LNHDA, CDR2 SQIVND, per germline (reference sequence). Trimming pared 9 bases from V and 4 bases from J, leaving 19 bases between. The CDR3 runs 15 residues. CDR3 bases: TGTGCCAGCCGTGCTCATGGGCCCCAGTACAATGAGCAGTTCTTC. Encoded protein: CASRAHGPQYNEQFF.

The chain combines TRBV27 with TRBJ2-7, with D possibly being TRBD1 (6 bases). The CDR3 length is 15 residues. CDR1 and CDR2 (germline): MNHEY, SMNVEV (reference sequence). V lost 5 bases and J lost 0, with 14 bases in between. The CDR3 bases are TGTGCCAGCAGTAACAGGGAAGAACACTCCTACGAGCAGTACTTC. It encodes CASSNREEHSYEQYF.

The V and J genes are TRBV4-3 and TRBJ1-2, with D possibly being TRBD1 (5 bases). CDR1 is LGHNA and CDR2 is YSLEER in the germline V gene. This CDR3 is 13 amino acids long. Trimming removed 2 bases from V and 8 bases from J, with 12 bases in between. The CDR3 sequence is CASSQTGTGGYTF. CDR3 coding DNA: TGCGCCAGCAGCCAAACCGGGACCGGAGGCTACACCTTC.

The chain carries TRBV2 and TRBJ2-2; D remains unclear. The CDR3 loop spans 15 amino acids. Trimming cost V 4 bases and J 1 base, with 10 bases left between them. Germline CDR1 reads SNHLY; CDR2 reads FYNNEI. DNA for the CDR3: TGTGCCAGCAGTGGGTTGAGACGGAACACCGGGGAGCTGTTTTTT. It encodes CASSGLRRNTGELFF.

V gene TRBV7-9 combines with J gene TRBJ1-1; the D is unclear. The germline V gene encodes CDR1 SEHNR and CDR2 FQNEAQ (reference sequence). V shed 1 base and J shed 7 bases, with 7 bases lying between them. The CDR3 sequence is 12 residues long. The CDR3 is CASSLGPFEAFF. The CDR3 DNA sequence: TGTGCCAGCAGCTTAGGGCCGTTTGAAGCTTTCTTT.

The chain uses TRBV9 and TRBJ2-3, with a weak D call TRBD2 (5 bases). V lost 0 bases to trimming and J lost 0 bases, with 11 bases between them. The CDR3 spans 16 residues. Germline CDR1 reads SGDLS; CDR2 reads YYNGEE. CDR3 sequence (DNA): TGTGCCAGCAGCGTAGAGTCAGCGGCGAGCACAGATACGCAGTATTTT. This encodes CASSVESAASTDTQYF. Variable domain in full (rest from reference TRBV9 and TRBJ2-3): DSGVTQTPKHLITATGQRVTLRCSPRSGDLSVYWYQQSLDQGLQFLIQYYNGEERAKGNILERFSAQQFPDLHSELNLSSLELGDSALYFCASSVESAASTDTQYFGPGTRLTVL.

The CDR3 region has the DNA TGCGCCAGCAGCTTGCCCGGGGAGGAGACCCAGTACTTC. This encodes CASSLPGEETQYF. The gene calls are TRBV5-1 and TRBJ2-5; D possibly corresponds to TRBD2 (5 bases). The CDR3 runs 13 residues. Germline V lookup: CDR1 SGHRS, CDR2 YFSETQ. The ends were cut back, 1 base at V and 5 bases at J, with 9 bases in the middle.